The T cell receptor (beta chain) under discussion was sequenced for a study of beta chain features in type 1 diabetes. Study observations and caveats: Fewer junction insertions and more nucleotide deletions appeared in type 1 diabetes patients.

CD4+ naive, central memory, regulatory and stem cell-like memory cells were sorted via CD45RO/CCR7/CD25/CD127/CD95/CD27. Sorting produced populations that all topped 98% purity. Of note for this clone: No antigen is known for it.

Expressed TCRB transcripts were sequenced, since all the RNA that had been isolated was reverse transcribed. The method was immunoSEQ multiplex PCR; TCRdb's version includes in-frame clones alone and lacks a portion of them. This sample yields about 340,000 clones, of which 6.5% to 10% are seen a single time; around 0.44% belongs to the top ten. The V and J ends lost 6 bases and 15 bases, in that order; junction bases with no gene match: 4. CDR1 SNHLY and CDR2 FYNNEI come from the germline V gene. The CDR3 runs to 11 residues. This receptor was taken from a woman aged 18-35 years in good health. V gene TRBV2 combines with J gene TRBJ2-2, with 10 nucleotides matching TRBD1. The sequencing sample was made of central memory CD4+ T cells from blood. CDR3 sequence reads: CASSRDRGMFF. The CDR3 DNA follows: TGTGCCAGCAGCCGGGACAGGGGCATGTTTTTT.